These 23 T cell receptor beta chains came from one sample sequenced in a study of response to subunit inactivated influenza vaccine. A single record per CDR3 protein comes from TCRdb applying MiXCR to the RT-PCR reads. The sample yields about 520,000 distinct CDR3 sequences, 25% seen once. This specimen was CD4+ T cells sorted from PBMCs, taken 5 to 6 days after vaccination. The receptor set was obtained from a man in his forties or fifties who received an inactivated influenza vaccine.

The chain joins TRBV18 to TRBJ2-3; D is perhaps TRBD2 (6 bases). V was trimmed by 4 bases and J by 4 bases, leaving 9 bases between them. Germline CDR1 and CDR2: KGHSH and LQKENI. The CDR3 covers 13 residues. CDR3 residues: CASSRRESDTQYF. CDR3 DNA: TGTGCCAGCTCACGTCGGGAGTCAGATACGCAGTATTTT. The full variable domain, in which reference TRBV18 and TRBJ2-3 provide the parts outside the CDR3, is NAGVMQNPRHLVRRRGQEARLRCSPMKGHSHVYWYRQLPEEGLKFMVYLQKENIIDESGMPKERFSAEFPKEGPSILRIQQVVRGDSAAYFCASSRRESDTQYFGPGTRLTVL.

J is TRBJ2-7 and V is TRBV9; TRBD2 is a possible D gene (6 bases). Trimming left V 5 bases short and J 0 bases short, with 12 bases between. The CDR3 is 14 amino acids. CDR1 and CDR2 (germline): SGDLS, YYNGEE. DNA for the CDR3: TGTGCCAGCAGTCGTCAGACTAGCTCCTACGAGCAGTACTTC. Translated: CASSRQTSSYEQYF.

This clonotype has only a few counts. The genes are TRBV12-3 or TRBV12-4 and TRBJ1-3; a possible D gene is TRBD1 (6 bases). This CDR3 contains 15 residues. Between the trimmed V and J ends, which lost 6 bases and 4 bases, there was a span of 16 bases. CDR3 sequence reads: CASSPRYRAGNTIYF. For the CDR3, the DNA is TGTGCCAGCAGCCCCCGCTACAGGGCCGGAAACACCATATATTTT.

This clonotype has more than one count but fewer than ten. V is TRBV29-1 and J is TRBJ2-4; tentative D call: TRBD1 (5 bases). V lost 0 bases and J lost 1, with 16 bases in between. CDR3 length equals 17 residues. CDR1 is SQVTM, CDR2 ANQGSEA, per germline. The CDR3 DNA sequence: TGCAGCGTTGAAGACGGCAGGGATCTTTGGGCCAAAAACATTCAGTACTTC. Translation: CSVEDGRDLWAKNIQYF.

The table lists this clonotype with a few counts. The chain carries TRBV12-3 or TRBV12-4 and TRBJ2-2; no clear D gene. The length of the CDR3 is 12 residues. V lost 6 bases, J lost 4 bases, and 6 bases lay in between. The CDR3 protein is CASRVTTGELFF. The CDR3 DNA reads TGTGCCAGCAGAGTAACCACCGGGGAGCTGTTTTTT.

This clonotype was counted between two and nine times. This sequence joins TRBV29-1 and TRBJ2-5; 10 bases line up with TRBD2. From germline, CDR1 is SQVTM and CDR2 ANQGSEA. This CDR3 spans 13 amino acids. Trimming at V came to 5 bases and at J to 3 bases, leaving 3 bases not matched to a gene. The CDR3 spells CSVSGRAEETQYF. CDR3 DNA: TGCAGCGTTAGCGGGAGGGCCGAAGAGACCCAGTACTTC.

The rearrangement joins TRBV6-6 to TRBJ2-7; no firm D call. CDR1 and CDR2 from the germline V gene are MNHNY and SVGAGI (reference sequence). Trimming took off 6 bases at V and 6 bases at J, with 9 bases between the two ends. CDR3 size: 11 residues. In DNA, the CDR3 is TGTGCCAGCAGCCCTTTCCTCGAGCAGTACTTC. This gives the protein CASSPFLEQYF.

The rearrangement uses TRBV5-1 and TRBJ2-6, with TRBD2 matching 7 bases. The CDR3 is 16 residues long. With V trimmed by 0 bases and J by 0 bases, 0 bases remained unmatched. Germline V gene sequence: CDR1 SGHRS, CDR2 YFSETQ. The CDR3: CASSLGGGSGANVLTF. The CDR3 DNA sequence: TGCGCCAGCAGCTTGGGCGGGGGCTCTGGGGCCAACGTCCTGACTTTC.

V gene TRBV25-1 combines with J gene TRBJ2-7; D may be TRBD2 (5 bases). V was trimmed by 2 bases and J by 5 bases, leaving 7 bases between them. CDR1 is MGHDK and CDR2 is SYGVNS in the germline V gene. The CDR3 consists of 12 residues. The CDR3 protein is CASSEVGNEQYF. The CDR3 nucleotides read TGTGCCAGCAGTGAAGTCGGGAACGAGCAGTACTTC.

This clonotype showed up just a few times. V is TRBV5-1 and J is TRBJ2-7; 7 bases agree with TRBD1. The length of the CDR3 is 13 residues. Germline V CDR1 and CDR2: SGHRS, YFSETQ. V gave up 3 bases and J gave up 5 bases; unmatched junction bases: 5. The CDR3 here is CASSWTGPNEQYF. The CDR3 DNA follows: TGCGCCAGCAGCTGGACAGGCCCTAACGAGCAGTACTTC.

The chain couples TRBV6-2 or TRBV6-3 to TRBJ1-2; weak D call: TRBD1 (5 bases). The CDR3 length is 13 residues. Germline CDR1 is MNHEY and CDR2 is SVGEGT. Trimming took 5 bases from V and 8 from J, leaving 15 bases between them. As DNA, the CDR3 is TGTGCCAGCAGTCCTCCTACCAGGGACGGCTACACCTTC. It codes for CASSPPTRDGYTF.

V and J are TRBV18 and TRBJ2-1; D unclear. This CDR3 region has 15 residues. Germline V gives CDR1 KGHSH, CDR2 LQKENI. The V end lost 2 bases, the J end lost 7 bases, and 15 bases lay between the germline ends. CDR3 region: CASSPRSSLRNEQFF. CDR3 in DNA: TGTGCCAGCTCACCAAGGAGTTCCCTAAGAAATGAGCAGTTCTTC. Based on the CDR3 plus reference TRBV18 and TRBJ2-1, the full variable domain is NAGVMQNPRHLVRRRGQEARLRCSPMKGHSHVYWYRQLPEEGLKFMVYLQKENIIDESGMPKERFSAEFPKEGPSILRIQQVVRGDSAAYFCASSPRSSLRNEQFFGPGTRLTVL.

This clonotype came up a few times. This rearrangement joins TRBV9 to TRBJ2-7; no firm D call. Looked up from germline, CDR1 is SGDLS and CDR2 is YYNGEE. V was pared by 0 bases and J by 4 bases, with 14 bases between. The CDR3 length is 15 residues. The CDR3 loop is CASSVGWAPEYEQYF. The CDR3 region has the DNA TGTGCCAGCAGCGTAGGTTGGGCCCCGGAGTACGAGCAGTACTTC.

This clonotype was picked up a small number of times. The chain carries TRBV7-2 and TRBJ1-3; TRBD1 agrees at 8 bases. With V trimmed by 6 bases and J by 0 bases, 4 bases remained unmatched. CDR3 length equals 15 residues. Germline V CDR1 and CDR2: SGHTA, FQGNSA. The CDR3 nucleotides are TGTGCCAGCAGAATGACAGGGGTCTCTGGAAACACCATATATTTT. Translating it yields CASRMTGVSGNTIYF.

This clonotype has only a few counts. The chain has TRBV15 and TRBJ2-3, with unresolved D. The CDR3 spans 13 residues. Germline-derived CDR1 and CDR2 are LNHNV and YYDKDF (reference sequence). V dropped 0 bases and J dropped 4 bases, with 5 bases sitting between them. The CDR3 DNA reads as TGTGCCACCAGCAGAGATCGAGCAGATACGCAGTATTTT. Its translation is CATSRDRADTQYF.

The chain recombines TRBV6-2 or TRBV6-3 with TRBJ2-5, with a tentative D call TRBD1 (6 bases). CDR3 length: 16 amino acids. V lost 4 bases, J lost 0 bases, and 15 bases lay in between. Germline V gene lookup returns CDR1 MNHEY and CDR2 SVGEGT. CDR3 sequence reads: CASSWITGMNQETQYF. CDR3 coding DNA: TGTGCCAGCAGTTGGATAACAGGGATGAACCAAGAGACCCAGTACTTC.

J is TRBJ1-4 and V is TRBV18; 8 bases are shared with TRBD1. With V trimmed by 3 bases and J by 7 bases, 4 bases remained unmatched. The CDR3 totals 14 residues. Germline CDR1 and CDR2: KGHSH and LQKENI. The CDR3 bases are TGTGCCAGCTCACCTGCAGGGGGCGGTGAAAAACTGTTTTTT. Its translation: CASSPAGGGEKLFF.

This clonotype was counted between two and nine times. The rearrangement joins TRBV5-5 to TRBJ1-5; D is ambiguous. Per the germline V gene, CDR1 is SGHKS and CDR2 is YYEKEE (reference sequence). The CDR3 runs to 16 residues. With 2 bases removed from V and 3 bases from J, the gap between germline ends came to 15 bases. CDR3 nucleotide sequence: TGTGCCAGCAGCTTTCCCAGGCCTAAAGACAATCAGCCCCAGCATTTT. Translating gives CASSFPRPKDNQPQHF.

This chain joins TRBV10-3 and TRBJ2-3, with D unclear. The germline gives CDR1 ENHRY, CDR2 SYGVKD. Trimming cost V 7 bases and J 0 bases, with 8 bases left between them. The CDR3 has 13 amino acids. This CDR3 reads CAITERSTDTQYF. In nucleotides, the CDR3 is TGTGCCATCACGGAGCGAAGCACAGATACGCAGTATTTT.

The CDR3 sequence is CATAATSGPTDTQYF. The CDR3 DNA follows: TGTGCCACCGCGGCAACTAGCGGACCCACAGATACGCAGTATTTT. The rearrangement links TRBV24-1 to TRBJ2-3; 8 positions agree with TRBD2. The CDR3 spans 15 residues. V was clipped by 9 bases and J by 2 bases; unmatched bases: 9. The germline V gene encodes CDR1 KGHDR and CDR2 SFDVKD.

This rearrangement joins TRBV4-3 to TRBJ1-1; weak D call: TRBD1 (6 bases). Germline CDR1 and CDR2: LGHNA and YSLEER. The CDR3 loop spans 15 amino acids. V was clipped by 0 bases and J by 3 bases, with 11 bases between them. The CDR3 loop is CASSQDTGADTEAFF. Here the CDR3 DNA reads TGCGCCAGCAGCCAAGATACGGGGGCGGACACTGAAGCTTTCTTT.

This clonotype appeared a few times. The J gene is TRBJ1-1, the V gene TRBV5-1; TRBD1 is a possible D gene (5 bases). The CDR3 runs 15 residues. Trimming cost V 0 bases and J 0 bases, with 9 bases left between them. Germline CDR1 SGHRS, CDR2 YFSETQ. DNA for the CDR3: TGCGCCAGCAGCTTGGGCGGAGGGGTGAACACTGAAGCTTTCTTT. This gives the protein CASSLGGGVNTEAFF.

This clonotype was found once. V usage is TRBV6-2 or TRBV6-3 and J usage is TRBJ1-1; tentatively, D is TRBD1 (5 bases). This CDR3 comprises 12 residues. Looked up from germline, CDR1 is MNHEY and CDR2 is SVGEGT. The V end lost 8 bases, the J end lost 6 bases, and 13 bases lay between the germline ends. In DNA form, the CDR3 reads TGTGCCAGCGGACGACAGTCACCTGAAGCTTTCTTT. Its translation: CASGRQSPEAFF.